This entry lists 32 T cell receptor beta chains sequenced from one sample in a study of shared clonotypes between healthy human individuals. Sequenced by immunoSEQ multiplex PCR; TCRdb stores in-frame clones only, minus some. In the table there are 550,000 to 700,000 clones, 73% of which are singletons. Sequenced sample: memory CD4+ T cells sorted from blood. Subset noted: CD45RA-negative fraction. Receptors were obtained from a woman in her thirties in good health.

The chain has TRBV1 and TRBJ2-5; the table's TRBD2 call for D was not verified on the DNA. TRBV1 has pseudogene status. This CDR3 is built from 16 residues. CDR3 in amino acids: CTSSQGLAGVMETQYF. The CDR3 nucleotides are TGCACCAGCAGCCAAGGCCTAGCGGGAGTAATGGAGACCCAGTACTTC.

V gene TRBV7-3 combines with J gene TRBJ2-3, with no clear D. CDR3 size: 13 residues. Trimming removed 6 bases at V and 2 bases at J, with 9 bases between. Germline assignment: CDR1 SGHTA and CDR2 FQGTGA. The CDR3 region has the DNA TGTGCCAGCAGTCCTGGGTCCACAGATACGCAGTATTTT. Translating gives CASSPGSTDTQYF. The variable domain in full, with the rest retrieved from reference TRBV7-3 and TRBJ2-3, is GAGVSQTPSNKVTEKGKYVELRCDPISGHTALYWYRQSLGQGPEFLIYFQGTGAADDSGLPNDRFFAVRPEGSVSTLKIQRTERGDSAVYLCASSPGSTDTQYFGPGTRLTVL.

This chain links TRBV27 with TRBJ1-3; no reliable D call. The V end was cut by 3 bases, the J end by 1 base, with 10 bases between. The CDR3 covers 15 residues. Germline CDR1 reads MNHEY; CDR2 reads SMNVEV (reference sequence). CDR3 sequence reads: CASSLSWESGNTIYF. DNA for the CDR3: TGTGCCAGCAGTTTGTCCTGGGAATCTGGAAACACCATATATTTT.

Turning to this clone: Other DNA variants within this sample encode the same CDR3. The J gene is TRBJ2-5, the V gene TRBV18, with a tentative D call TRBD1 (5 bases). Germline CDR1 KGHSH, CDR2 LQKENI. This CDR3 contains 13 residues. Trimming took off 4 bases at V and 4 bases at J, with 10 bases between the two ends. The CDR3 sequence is CASSLGQGETQYF. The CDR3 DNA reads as TGTGCCAGCTCACTCGGTCAGGGAGAGACCCAGTACTTC. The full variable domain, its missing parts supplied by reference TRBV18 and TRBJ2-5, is NAGVMQNPRHLVRRRGQEARLRCSPMKGHSHVYWYRQLPEEGLKFMVYLQKENIIDESGMPKERFSAEFPKEGPSILRIQQVVRGDSAAYFCASSLGQGETQYFGPGTRLLVL.

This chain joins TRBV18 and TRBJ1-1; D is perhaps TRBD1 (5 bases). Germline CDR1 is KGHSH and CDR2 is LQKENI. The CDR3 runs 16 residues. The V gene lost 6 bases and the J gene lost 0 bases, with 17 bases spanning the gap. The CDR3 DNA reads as TGTGCCAGCTCCACGCGGGGGACGGCAATGAACACTGAAGCTTTCTTT. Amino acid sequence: CASSTRGTAMNTEAFF.

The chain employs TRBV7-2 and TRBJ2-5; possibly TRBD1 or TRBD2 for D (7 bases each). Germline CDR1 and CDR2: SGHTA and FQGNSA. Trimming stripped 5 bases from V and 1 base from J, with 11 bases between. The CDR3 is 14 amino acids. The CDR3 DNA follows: TGTGCCAGCAGCCAGGGGGGGAGCCAAGAGACCCAGTACTTC. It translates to CASSQGGSQETQYF.

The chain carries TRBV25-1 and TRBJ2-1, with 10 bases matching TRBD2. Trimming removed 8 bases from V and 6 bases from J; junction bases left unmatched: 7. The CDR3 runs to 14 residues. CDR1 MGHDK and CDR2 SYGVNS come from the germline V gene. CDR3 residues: CASRRGTSVNEQFF. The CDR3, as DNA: TGTGCCAGCCGGCGAGGGACTAGCGTCAATGAGCAGTTCTTC.

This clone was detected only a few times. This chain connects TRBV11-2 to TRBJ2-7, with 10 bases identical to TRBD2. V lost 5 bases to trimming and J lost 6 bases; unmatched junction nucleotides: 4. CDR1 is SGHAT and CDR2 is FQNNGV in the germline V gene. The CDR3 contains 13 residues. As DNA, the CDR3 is TGTGCCAGCAGCCCGTTAGCGGGAGGCGAGCAGTACTTC. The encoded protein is CASSPLAGGEQYF.

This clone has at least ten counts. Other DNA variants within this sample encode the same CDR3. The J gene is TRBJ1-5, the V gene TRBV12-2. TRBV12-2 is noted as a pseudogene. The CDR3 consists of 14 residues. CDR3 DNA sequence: TGTGCAAGTCGCTTATCCTTAGGGTGGGGACCCCAGCATTTT. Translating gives CASRLSLGWGPQHF.

In nucleotides, the CDR3 is TGTGCCAGCAGTGCTCAGTACACCGGGGAGCTGTTTTTT. This sequence encodes CASSAQYTGELFF. The J gene is TRBJ2-2, the V gene TRBV6-1; D remains unclear. The CDR3 has 13 amino acids. The germline V gene encodes CDR1 MNHNS and CDR2 SASEGT. V shed 4 bases and J shed 3 bases, with 6 bases lying between them.

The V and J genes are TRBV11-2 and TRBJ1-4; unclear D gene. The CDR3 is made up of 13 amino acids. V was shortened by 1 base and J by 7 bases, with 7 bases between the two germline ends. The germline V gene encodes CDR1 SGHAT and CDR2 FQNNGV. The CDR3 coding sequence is TGTGCCAGCAGCTTAGCGGCGGGTGAAAAACTGTTTTTT. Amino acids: CASSLAAGEKLFF. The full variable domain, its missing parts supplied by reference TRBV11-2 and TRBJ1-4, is EAGVAQSPRYKIIEKRQSVAFWCNPISGHATLYWYQQILGQGPKLLIQFQNNGVVDDSQLPKDRFSAERLKGVDSTLKIQPAKLEDSAVYLCASSLAAGEKLFFGSGTQLSVL.

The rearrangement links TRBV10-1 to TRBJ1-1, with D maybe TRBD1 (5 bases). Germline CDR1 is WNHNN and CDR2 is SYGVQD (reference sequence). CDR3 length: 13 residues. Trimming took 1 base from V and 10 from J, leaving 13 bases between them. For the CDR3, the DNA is TGCGCCAGCAGTGAGTTGGCAGGGCTCCGAGCTTTCTTT. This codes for CASSELAGLRAFF.

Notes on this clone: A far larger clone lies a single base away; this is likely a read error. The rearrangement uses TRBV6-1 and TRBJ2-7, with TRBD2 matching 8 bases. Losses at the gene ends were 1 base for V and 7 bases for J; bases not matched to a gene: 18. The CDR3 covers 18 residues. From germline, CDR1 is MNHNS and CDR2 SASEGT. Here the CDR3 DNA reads TGTGCCAGCAGTGAAGTAACGGGACTAGTGGGAGGGCTTAGGGAGCAGTACTTC. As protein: CASSEVTGLVGGLREQYF.

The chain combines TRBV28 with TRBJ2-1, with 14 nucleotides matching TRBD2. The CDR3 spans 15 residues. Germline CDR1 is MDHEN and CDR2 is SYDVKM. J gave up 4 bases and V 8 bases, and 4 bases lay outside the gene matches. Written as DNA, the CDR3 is TGTGCCAGCTGGGGACTAGCGGGGGAGTACAATGAGCAGTTCTTC. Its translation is CASWGLAGEYNEQFF.

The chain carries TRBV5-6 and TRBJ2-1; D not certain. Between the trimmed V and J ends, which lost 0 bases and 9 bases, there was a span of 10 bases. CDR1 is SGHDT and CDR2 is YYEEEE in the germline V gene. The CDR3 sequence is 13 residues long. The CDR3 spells CASSLAPQSEQFF. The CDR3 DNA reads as TGTGCCAGCAGCTTGGCCCCCCAATCTGAGCAGTTCTTC.

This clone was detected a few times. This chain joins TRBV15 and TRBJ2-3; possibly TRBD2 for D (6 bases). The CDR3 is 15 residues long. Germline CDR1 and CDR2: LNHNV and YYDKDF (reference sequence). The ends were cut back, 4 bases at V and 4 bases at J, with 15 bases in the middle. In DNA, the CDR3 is TGTGCCACCAGCACCCGTAGACTAGACGCAGATACGCAGTATTTT. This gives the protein CATSTRRLDADTQYF.

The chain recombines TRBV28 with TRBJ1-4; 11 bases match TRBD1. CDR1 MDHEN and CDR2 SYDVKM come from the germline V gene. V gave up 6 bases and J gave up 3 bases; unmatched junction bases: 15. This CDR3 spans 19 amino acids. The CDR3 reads CASRVTRDRGFGANEKLFF. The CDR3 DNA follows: TGTGCCAGCAGGGTGACCCGGGACAGGGGGTTCGGAGCTAATGAAAAACTGTTTTTT.

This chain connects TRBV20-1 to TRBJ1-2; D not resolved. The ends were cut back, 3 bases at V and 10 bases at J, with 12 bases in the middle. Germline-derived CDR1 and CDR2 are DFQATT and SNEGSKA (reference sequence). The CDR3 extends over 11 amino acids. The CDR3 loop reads CSASGNSDYTF. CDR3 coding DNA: TGCAGTGCTAGTGGCAATTCTGACTACACCTTC.

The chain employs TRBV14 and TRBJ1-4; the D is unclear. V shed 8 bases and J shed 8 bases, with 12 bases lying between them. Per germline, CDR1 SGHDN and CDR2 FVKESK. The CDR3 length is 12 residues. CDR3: CASGRAKEKLFF. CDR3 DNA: TGTGCCAGCGGCCGCGCGAAAGAAAAACTGTTTTTT.

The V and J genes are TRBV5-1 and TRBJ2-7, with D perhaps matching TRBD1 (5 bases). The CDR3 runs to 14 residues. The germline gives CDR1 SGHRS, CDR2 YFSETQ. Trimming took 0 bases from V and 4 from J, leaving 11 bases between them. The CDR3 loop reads CASSLVGEGYEQYF. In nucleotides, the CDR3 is TGCGCCAGCAGCTTGGTAGGGGAAGGATACGAGCAGTACTTC.

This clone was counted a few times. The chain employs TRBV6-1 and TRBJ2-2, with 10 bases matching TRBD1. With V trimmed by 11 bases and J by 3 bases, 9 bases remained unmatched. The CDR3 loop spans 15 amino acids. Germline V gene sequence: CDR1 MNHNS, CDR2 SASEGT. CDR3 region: CAARGGTGDTGELFF. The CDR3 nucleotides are TGTGCCGCACGGGGGGGGACAGGGGACACCGGGGAGCTGTTTTTT.

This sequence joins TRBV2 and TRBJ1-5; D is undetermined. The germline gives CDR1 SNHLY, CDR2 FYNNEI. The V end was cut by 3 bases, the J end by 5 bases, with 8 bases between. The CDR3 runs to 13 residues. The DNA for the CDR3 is TGTGCCAGCAGTGAGGAACTTTATCAGCCCCAGCATTTT. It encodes CASSEELYQPQHF.

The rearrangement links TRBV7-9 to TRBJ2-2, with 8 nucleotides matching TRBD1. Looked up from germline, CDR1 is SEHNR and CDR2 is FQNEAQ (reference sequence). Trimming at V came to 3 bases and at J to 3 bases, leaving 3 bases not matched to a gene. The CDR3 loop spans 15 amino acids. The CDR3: CASSFGQGDTGELFF. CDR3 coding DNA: TGTGCCAGCAGCTTTGGACAGGGAGACACCGGGGAGCTGTTTTTT.

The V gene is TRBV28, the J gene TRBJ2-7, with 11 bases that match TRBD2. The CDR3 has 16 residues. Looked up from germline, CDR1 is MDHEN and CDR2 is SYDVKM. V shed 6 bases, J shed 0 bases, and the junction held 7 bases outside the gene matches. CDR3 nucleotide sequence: TGTGCCAGCAGACCTCATAGCGGGAGGGCCTCCTACGAGCAGTACTTC. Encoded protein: CASRPHSGRASYEQYF.

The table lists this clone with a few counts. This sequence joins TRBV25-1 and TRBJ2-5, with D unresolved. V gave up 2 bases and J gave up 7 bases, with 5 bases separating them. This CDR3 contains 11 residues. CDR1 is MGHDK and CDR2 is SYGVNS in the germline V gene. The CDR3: CASSEKGTQYF. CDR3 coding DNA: TGTGCCAGCAGTGAAAAGGGGACCCAGTACTTC.

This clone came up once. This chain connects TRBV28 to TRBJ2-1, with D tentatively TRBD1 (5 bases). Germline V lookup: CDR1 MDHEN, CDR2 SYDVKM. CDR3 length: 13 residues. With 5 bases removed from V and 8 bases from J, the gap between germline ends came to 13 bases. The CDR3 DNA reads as TGTGCCAGCAGTCTCCCGACAGTCCATGAGCAGTTCTTC. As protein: CASSLPTVHEQFF.

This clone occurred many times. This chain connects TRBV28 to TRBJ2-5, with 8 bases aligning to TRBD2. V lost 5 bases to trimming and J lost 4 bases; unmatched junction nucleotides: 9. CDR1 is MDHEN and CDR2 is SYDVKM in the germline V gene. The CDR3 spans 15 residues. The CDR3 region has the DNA TGTGCCAGCAGTACATTCCGGGGGGGCTTAGAGACCCAGTACTTC. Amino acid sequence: CASSTFRGGLETQYF.

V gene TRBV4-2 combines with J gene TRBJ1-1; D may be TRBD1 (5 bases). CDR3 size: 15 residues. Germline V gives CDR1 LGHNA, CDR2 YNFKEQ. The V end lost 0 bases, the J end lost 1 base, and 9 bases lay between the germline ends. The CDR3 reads CASSQEAGKNTEAFF. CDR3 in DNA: TGTGCCAGCAGCCAAGAAGCAGGGAAGAACACTGAAGCTTTCTTT.

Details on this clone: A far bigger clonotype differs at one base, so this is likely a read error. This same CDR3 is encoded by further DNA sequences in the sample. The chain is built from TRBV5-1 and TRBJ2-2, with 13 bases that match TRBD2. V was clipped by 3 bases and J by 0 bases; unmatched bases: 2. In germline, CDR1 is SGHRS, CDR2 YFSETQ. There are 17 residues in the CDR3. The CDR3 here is CASSWTSGSPNTGELFF. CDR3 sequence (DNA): TGCGCCAGCAGCTGGACTAGCGGGAGTCCGAACACCGGGGAGCTGTTTTTT.

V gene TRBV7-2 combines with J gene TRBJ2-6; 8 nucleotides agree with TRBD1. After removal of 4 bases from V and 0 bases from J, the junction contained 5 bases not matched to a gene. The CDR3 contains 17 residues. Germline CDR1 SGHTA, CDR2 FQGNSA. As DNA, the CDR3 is TGTGCCAGCAGCTCCAGGGGGCTTACCTCTGGGGCCAACGTCCTGACTTTC. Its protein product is CASSSRGLTSGANVLTF.

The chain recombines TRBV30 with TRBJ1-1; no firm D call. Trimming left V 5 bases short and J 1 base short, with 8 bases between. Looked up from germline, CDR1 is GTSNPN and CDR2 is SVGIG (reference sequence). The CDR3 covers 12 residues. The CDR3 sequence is CAWVIRNTEAFF. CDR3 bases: TGTGCCTGGGTGATAAGGAACACTGAAGCTTTCTTT.

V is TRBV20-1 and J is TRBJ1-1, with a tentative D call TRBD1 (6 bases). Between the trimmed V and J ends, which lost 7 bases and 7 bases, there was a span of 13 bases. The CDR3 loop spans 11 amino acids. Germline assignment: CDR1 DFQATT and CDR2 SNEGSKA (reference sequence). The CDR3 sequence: CSGRGAGEAFF. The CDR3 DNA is TGCAGTGGGAGGGGGGCTGGTGAAGCTTTCTTT.